One sample yielded the 6 T cell receptor beta chains listed below, sequenced in a study of CD8 T cells in ankylosing spondylitis. TCRdb reprocessed the 5' RACE reads with MiXCR, giving one entry per CDR3 protein. The sample has a few hundred thousand distinct CDR3 sequences; 10% are singletons. The material sequenced was blood, either unsorted or a sorted T cell fraction (not recorded which). The receptors come from a male donor with ankylosing spondylitis or in good health (not recorded which).

This clonotype showed up just once. This may be a read error, as it is one base from a much larger clone. The CDR3 spells CASSHPTGEGYNEPFF. In nucleotides, the CDR3 is TGTGCCAGCAGCCACCCTACAGGGGAGGGGTACAATGAGCCGTTCTTC. The J gene is TRBJ2-1, the V gene TRBV6-1; D is perhaps TRBD1 or TRBD2 (7 bases each). The germline CDR1 and CDR2 sequences are MNHNS and SASEGT. This CDR3 contains 16 residues.

Many counts were recorded for this clonotype. The chain links TRBV15 to TRBJ1-1; unclear D gene. The CDR3 spans 17 residues. Per germline, CDR1 LNHNV and CDR2 YYDKDF (reference sequence). V lost 1 base and J lost 0, with 15 bases in between. The CDR3 bases are TGTGCCACCAGCAGAGTAACCGTGGCCGCATTGAACACTGAAGCTTTCTTT. This sequence encodes CATSRVTVAALNTEAFF.

The chain joins TRBV5-1 to TRBJ2-3; TRBD1 or TRBD2 may be the D gene (5 bases each). V lost 2 bases, J lost 9 bases, and 16 bases lay in between. Looked up from germline, CDR1 is SGHRS and CDR2 is YFSETQ. The CDR3 runs 14 residues. CDR3 DNA sequence: TGCGCCAGCAGCTTCCAGGGCGCCTGGGAGACGCAGTATTTT. Translated: CASSFQGAWETQYF.

This clonotype has at least ten counts. This rearrangement joins TRBV6-5 to TRBJ1-2; TRBD1 agrees at 7 bases. Germline values: CDR1 MNHEY, CDR2 SVGAGI. J lost 5 bases, V lost 0 bases, and 6 bases had no gene match. This CDR3 is built from 15 residues. DNA for the CDR3: TGTGCCAGCAGTTACTCCGACAGGGCGCGGTATGGCTACACCTTC. It encodes CASSYSDRARYGYTF.

The chain joins TRBV12-3 or TRBV12-4 to TRBJ2-3; D call uncertain. The CDR3 is 15 amino acids. Trimming took 5 bases from V and 4 from J, leaving 16 bases between them. CDR3 sequence (DNA): TGTGCCAGCAGTCTCTTATTAAGCCGAGCAGATACGCAGTATTTT. Its translation: CASSLLLSRADTQYF.

This clonotype was observed many times. The chain links TRBV5-6 to TRBJ1-6; unclear D gene. V gave up 1 base and J gave up 7 bases, with 9 bases separating them. The CDR3 is made up of 14 amino acids. Germline V gene sequence: CDR1 SGHDT, CDR2 YYEEEE. As DNA, the CDR3 is TGTGCCAGCAGCTTGTTCAGCCAGAATTCACCCCTCCACTTT. Encoded protein: CASSLFSQNSPLHF.